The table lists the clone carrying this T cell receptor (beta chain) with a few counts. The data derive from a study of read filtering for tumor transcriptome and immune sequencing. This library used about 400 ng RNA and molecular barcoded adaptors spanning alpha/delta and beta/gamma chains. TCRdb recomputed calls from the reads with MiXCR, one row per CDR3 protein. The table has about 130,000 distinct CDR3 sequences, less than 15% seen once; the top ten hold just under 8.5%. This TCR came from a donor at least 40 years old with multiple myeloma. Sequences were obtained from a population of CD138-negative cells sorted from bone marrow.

In DNA, the CDR3 is TGTGCCAGCAGCTCCCGACTAGCGGGATACACAGATACGCAGTATTTT. Translated, it gives CASSSRLAGYTDTQYF. The chain employs TRBV11-2 and TRBJ2-3; the match to TRBD2 covers 11 bases. Germline CDR1 is SGHAT and CDR2 is FQNNGV. The CDR3 sequence is 16 residues long. V shed 4 bases, J shed 2 bases, and the junction held 5 bases outside the gene matches.